The 26 T cell receptor beta chains below were found in one sample sequenced in a study of cytomegalovirus exposure and HLA in healthy donors. The PCR ran on 60 Vbeta and 13 Jbeta primers. Here immunoSEQ multiplex PCR was the method, and the copy in TCRdb shows in-frame clones only, minus some. In the table there are 100,000 to 120,000 clones, about 80% of which are singletons. Material: PBMCs. The receptors were sampled from a man aged 25-40 years in good health and CMV-seropositive.

CDR3 loop: CASSGADNYGYTF. The CDR3 DNA sequence: TGTGCCAGCAGTGGTGCAGATAACTATGGCTACACCTTC. This sequence joins TRBV6-1 and TRBJ1-2; D remains ambiguous. Germline CDR1 reads MNHNS; CDR2 reads SASEGT. V was shortened by 4 bases and J by 1 base, with 7 bases between the two germline ends. This CDR3 comprises 13 residues.

This clone has a handful of counts. DNA for the CDR3: TGTGCCAGCAGTTCCGGGACTAGAGATACGCAGTATTTT. The encoded protein is CASSSGTRDTQYF. V and J are TRBV9 and TRBJ2-3; 8 positions match TRBD2. CDR3 length equals 13 residues. V dropped 5 bases and J dropped 5; count of bases not matched to a gene: 4. The germline gives CDR1 SGDLS, CDR2 YYNGEE.

The chain couples TRBV28 to TRBJ2-5; D gene uncertain. The V end lost 5 bases, the J end lost 7 bases, and 8 bases lay between the germline ends. CDR1 is MDHEN and CDR2 is SYDVKM in the germline V gene. The CDR3 has 11 residues. DNA of the CDR3: TGTGCCAGCAGTAACCCGGTGACCCAGTACTTC. This gives the protein CASSNPVTQYF.

This clone was detected only a few times. V usage is TRBV7-9 and J usage is TRBJ2-7; D is unclear. The germline CDR1 and CDR2 sequences are SEHNR and FQNEAQ (reference sequence). The CDR3 runs to 13 residues. Trimming removed 5 bases at V and 6 bases at J, with 14 bases between. The CDR3 bases are TGTGCCAGCAGCCGACCCCCGGGTAGCGAGCAGTACTTC. Protein: CASSRPPGSEQYF. Together with reference TRBV7-9 and TRBJ2-7, the CDR3 gives the full variable domain: DTGVSQNPRHKITKRGQNVTFRCDPISEHNRLYWYRQTLGQGPEFLTYFQNEAQLEKSRLLSDRFSAERPKGSFSTLEIQRTEQGDSAMYLCASSRPPGSEQYFGPGTRLTVT.

This clone was counted a few times. The chain couples TRBV28 to TRBJ2-7; 11 bases line up with TRBD2. Germline trimming cut 8 bases from V and 3 bases from J; bases unmatched to any gene: 3. The length of the CDR3 is 13 residues. Per germline, CDR1 MDHEN and CDR2 SYDVKM. CDR3 region: CASGTSGFYEQYF. For the CDR3, the DNA is TGTGCCAGCGGGACTAGCGGATTCTACGAGCAGTACTTC.

The V gene is TRBV5-1, the J gene TRBJ2-7; 12 nucleotides agree with TRBD2. Germline lookup yields CDR1 SGHRS and CDR2 YFSETQ. This CDR3 has 17 residues. The V segment lost 2 bases and the J segment 3 bases; nucleotides outside the gene matches: 9. CDR3 sequence (DNA): TGCGCCAGCAGCTTAGGACTAGCGGGGACCGACGTCTACGAGCAGTACTTC. It yields the protein CASSLGLAGTDVYEQYF.

The chain's CDR3 is CASSLPRGDRDLNEKLFF. The DNA for the CDR3 is TGTGCCAGCAGCTTACCCCGTGGCGACAGGGATCTAAATGAAAAACTGTTTTTT. The rearrangement uses TRBV7-8 and TRBJ1-4, with 7 bases identical to TRBD1. Germline V CDR1 and CDR2: SGHVS, FQNEAQ. The CDR3 is 18 amino acids. Unmatched junction bases numbered 14, after V lost 2 bases and J lost 5 bases.

The chain couples TRBV7-2 to TRBJ2-5, with a weak D call TRBD2 (6 bases). Germline V gives CDR1 SGHTA, CDR2 FQGNSA. CDR3 size: 14 residues. V dropped 1 base and J dropped 4 bases, with 10 bases sitting between them. CDR3 sequence (DNA): TGTGCCAGCAGCTTAGATACTAGCCGAGAGACCCAGTACTTC. It codes for CASSLDTSRETQYF.

This chain joins TRBV11-2 and TRBJ2-3, with 13 positions matching TRBD2. This CDR3 is built from 15 residues. CDR1 is SGHAT and CDR2 is FQNNGV in the germline V gene. V gave up 5 bases and J gave up 4 bases; unmatched junction bases: 3. In DNA, the CDR3 is TGTGCCAGCAGCCAACTAGCGGGGGGGGCAGATACGCAGTATTTT. Its protein product is CASSQLAGGADTQYF.

The genes are TRBV19 and TRBJ2-3, with TRBD2 matching 9 bases. The V and J ends lost 4 bases and 6 bases, in that order; junction bases with no gene match: 8. In germline, CDR1 is LNHDA, CDR2 SQIVND (reference sequence). The CDR3 has 15 amino acids. CDR3 sequence (DNA): TGTGCCAGTAGTAGTAGCGGGGGCCTTCTGGATACGCAGTATTTT. Protein: CASSSSGGLLDTQYF.

The chain uses TRBV28 and TRBJ2-5, with TRBD1 matching 8 bases. This CDR3 is 13 amino acids long. Germline V gene lookup returns CDR1 MDHEN and CDR2 SYDVKM. V trimming: 4 bases; J trimming: 5 bases; junction bases outside the gene matches: 3. CDR3 nucleotides: TGTGCCAGCAGTTCAGGGGGCGGTGAGACCCAGTACTTC. It encodes CASSSGGGETQYF.

CDR3 sequence (DNA): TGTGCCAGCGAGACCGGGTTGGCCCAGTACTTC. Residues: CASETGLAQYF. The V call is TRBV11-2, the J call TRBJ2-5, with D uncertain. The CDR3 covers 11 residues. Between the trimmed V and J ends, which lost 8 bases and 9 bases, there was a span of 13 bases. CDR1 and CDR2 (germline): SGHAT, FQNNGV.

V is TRBV6-1 and J is TRBJ1-1; no firm D call. CDR3 length: 10 residues. The V end was cut by 11 bases, the J end by 4 bases, with 8 bases between. Germline assignment: CDR1 MNHNS and CDR2 SASEGT. The CDR3 nucleotides read TGTGCCCATGGGAGCACTGAAGCTTTCTTT. This gives the protein CAHGSTEAFF.

J is TRBJ1-2 and V is TRBV27; D uncertain. Germline V CDR1 and CDR2: MNHEY, SMNVEV (reference sequence). The CDR3 loop spans 10 amino acids. Trimming took 2 bases from V and 8 from J, leaving 3 bases between them. CDR3 sequence: CASSLSGYTF. In DNA, the CDR3 is TGTGCCAGCAGTTTAAGCGGCTACACCTTC.

The rearrangement links TRBV30 to TRBJ1-5; D is ambiguous. CDR1 and CDR2 from the germline V gene are GTSNPN and SVGIG (reference sequence). This CDR3 comprises 14 residues. V was shortened by 0 bases and J by 3 bases, with 9 bases between the two germline ends. Here the CDR3 reads CAWSVKRDNQPQHF. CDR3 sequence (DNA): TGTGCCTGGAGTGTAAAGAGGGACAATCAGCCCCAGCATTTT.

V and J are TRBV10-3 and TRBJ1-2; 11 positions match TRBD1. This CDR3 is built from 15 residues. J lost 4 bases, V lost 8 bases, and 9 bases had no gene match. CDR1 ENHRY and CDR2 SYGVKD come from the germline V gene. Here the CDR3 DNA reads TGTGCCATCCACGGACAGGGGGCTTCAGGCTATGGCTACACCTTC. This translates into CAIHGQGASGYGYTF.

The chain links TRBV30 to TRBJ1-4; D perhaps matches TRBD1 (5 bases). Germline CDR1 and CDR2: GTSNPN and SVGIG (reference sequence). The CDR3 is made up of 17 amino acids. The ends were cut back, 4 bases at V and 5 bases at J, with 23 bases in the middle. In DNA, the CDR3 is TGTGCCTGGACCCTGAAAACCGGGGGAGTCTGGAATGAAAAACTGTTTTTT. Protein: CAWTLKTGGVWNEKLFF.

V is TRBV10-3 and J is TRBJ2-7, with 7 bases that match TRBD1. CDR3 size: 14 residues. Germline CDR1 is ENHRY and CDR2 is SYGVKD. The J segment lost 6 bases and the V segment lost 7 bases, leaving 12 bases of the junction unmatched. The CDR3 loop is CAIMDRTSRGEQYF. CDR3 in DNA: TGTGCCATCATGGACAGGACTTCCAGGGGCGAGCAGTACTTC.

V usage is TRBV29-1 and J usage is TRBJ1-3; maybe TRBD2 (7 bases). The J call may be incorrect, as the DNA end agrees better with TRBJ2-2. This CDR3 spans 14 amino acids. Germline V CDR1 and CDR2: SQVTM, ANQGSEA. Written as DNA, the CDR3 is TGCAGCGTTGATGTGGGGGGGCGCACCGGGGAGCTGTTTTTT. It codes for CSVDVGGRTGELFF.

This clone has a handful of counts. The chain joins TRBV5-4 to TRBJ2-7; 8 bases match TRBD1. J was trimmed by 3 bases and V by 0 bases; bases with no gene match: 8. The CDR3 sequence is 16 residues long. CDR1 SGHNT and CDR2 YYREEE come from the germline V gene (reference sequence). In DNA, the CDR3 is TGTGCCAGCAGCTTGGGTGGACAGGGTATTTACTACGAGCAGTACTTC. As protein: CASSLGGQGIYYEQYF.

V and J are TRBV27 and TRBJ2-7, with a possible D match to TRBD1 (6 bases). With 8 bases removed from V and 1 base from J, the gap between germline ends came to 12 bases. The germline gives CDR1 MNHEY, CDR2 SMNVEV (reference sequence). This CDR3 has 13 amino acids. The DNA of the CDR3 is TGTGCCAGCGGGTGGACAGAGTCCTACGAGCAGTACTTC. Translated, it gives CASGWTESYEQYF.

V usage is TRBV18 and J usage is TRBJ2-7; D unclear. V lost 3 bases and J lost 0, with 6 bases in between. CDR3 length: 13 amino acids. The V gene's germline CDR1 is KGHSH and CDR2 LQKENI. The DNA for the CDR3 is TGTGCCAGCTCACCCGCGGCCTCCTACGAGCAGTACTTC. Translation gives CASSPAASYEQYF.

V usage is TRBV29-1 and J usage is TRBJ2-1; TRBD2 agrees at 7 bases. Germline V gives CDR1 SQVTM, CDR2 ANQGSEA. CDR3 length: 16 amino acids. The ends lost 1 base at V and 3 bases at J; junction bases unmatched: 9. Here the CDR3 reads CSVEGGWLADYNEQFF. The DNA for the CDR3 is TGCAGCGTTGAAGGAGGATGGCTAGCGGACTACAATGAGCAGTTCTTC.

The V and J genes are TRBV4-3 and TRBJ1-1; possible D gene TRBD1, 6 bases. V lost 0 bases to trimming and J lost 5 bases, with 13 bases between them. Germline CDR1 reads LGHNA; CDR2 reads YSLEER. CDR3 length: 15 amino acids. The CDR3 here is CASSQEWGRGTEAFF. The CDR3 DNA reads TGCGCCAGCAGCCAAGAGTGGGGGCGTGGGACTGAAGCTTTCTTT.

The sample holds a few counts of this clone. The chain is built from TRBV5-4 and TRBJ2-7; TRBD1 agrees at 8 bases. Germline CDR1 reads SGHNT; CDR2 reads YYREEE (reference sequence). J lost 0 bases, V lost 4 bases, and 6 bases had no gene match. The CDR3 totals 15 residues. CDR3 in DNA: TGTGCCAGCAGCCTAGGGACAGGAAGCTCCTACGAGCAGTACTTC. It encodes CASSLGTGSSYEQYF.

The chain employs TRBV5-5 and TRBJ1-2; tentative D call: TRBD1 (6 bases). Trimming removed 1 base at V and 2 bases at J, with 9 bases between. Germline V lookup: CDR1 SGHKS, CDR2 YYEKEE (reference sequence). This CDR3 has 14 residues. The CDR3 nucleotides read TGTGCCAGCAGCTTGACAACAGGGAACTATGGCTACACCTTC. It translates to CASSLTTGNYGYTF.